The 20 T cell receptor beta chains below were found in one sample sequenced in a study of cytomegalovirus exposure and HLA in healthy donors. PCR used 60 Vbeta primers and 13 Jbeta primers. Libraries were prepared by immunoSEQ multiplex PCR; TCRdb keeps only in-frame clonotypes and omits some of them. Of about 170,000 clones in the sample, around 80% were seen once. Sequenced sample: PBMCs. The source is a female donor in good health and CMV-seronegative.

DNA for the CDR3: TGTGCCAGCAGCCTAGGTGCGGCTCATGAAAAACTGTTTTTT. Translated, it gives CASSLGAAHEKLFF. This chain uses TRBV7-9 with TRBJ1-4; no clear D gene. Trimming left V 5 bases short and J 6 bases short, with 13 bases between. Germline V gene lookup returns CDR1 SEHNR and CDR2 FQNEAQ (reference sequence). The CDR3 contains 14 residues.

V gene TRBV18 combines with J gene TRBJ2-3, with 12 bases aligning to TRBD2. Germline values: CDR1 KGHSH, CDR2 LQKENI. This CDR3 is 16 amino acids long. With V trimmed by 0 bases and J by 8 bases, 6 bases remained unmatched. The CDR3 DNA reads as TGTGCCAGCTCACCACCTCTAGCGGGGGGGCCTGGTACGCAGTATTTT. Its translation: CASSPPLAGGPGTQYF.

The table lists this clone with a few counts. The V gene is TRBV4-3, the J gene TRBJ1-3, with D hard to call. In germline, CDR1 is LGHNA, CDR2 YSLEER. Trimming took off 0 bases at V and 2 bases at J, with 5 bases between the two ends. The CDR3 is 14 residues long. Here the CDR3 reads CASSQDTAGNTIYF. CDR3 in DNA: TGCGCCAGCAGCCAAGATACGGCTGGAAACACCATATATTTT.

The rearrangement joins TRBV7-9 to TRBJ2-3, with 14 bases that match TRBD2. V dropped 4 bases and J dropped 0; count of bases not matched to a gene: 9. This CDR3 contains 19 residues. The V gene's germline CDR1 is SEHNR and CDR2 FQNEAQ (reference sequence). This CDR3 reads CASSSPRLAGGGSTDTQYF. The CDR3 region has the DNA TGTGCCAGCAGCTCTCCCCGACTAGCGGGAGGGGGTAGCACAGATACGCAGTATTTT.

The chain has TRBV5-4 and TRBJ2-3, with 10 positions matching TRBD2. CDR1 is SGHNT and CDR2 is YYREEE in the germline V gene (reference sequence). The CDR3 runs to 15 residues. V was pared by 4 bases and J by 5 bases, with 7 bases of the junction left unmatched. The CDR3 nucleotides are TGTGCCAGCAGCAGCGGGGGGGCCGATGGAGATACGCAGTATTTT. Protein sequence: CASSSGGADGDTQYF.

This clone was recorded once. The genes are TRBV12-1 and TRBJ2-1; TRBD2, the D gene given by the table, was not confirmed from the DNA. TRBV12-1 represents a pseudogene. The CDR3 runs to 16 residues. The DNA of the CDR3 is TGTGCCAGCAGCCTCCGGGACTTCGGAGTCCACAATGAGCAGTTCTTC. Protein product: CASSLRDFGVHNEQFF.

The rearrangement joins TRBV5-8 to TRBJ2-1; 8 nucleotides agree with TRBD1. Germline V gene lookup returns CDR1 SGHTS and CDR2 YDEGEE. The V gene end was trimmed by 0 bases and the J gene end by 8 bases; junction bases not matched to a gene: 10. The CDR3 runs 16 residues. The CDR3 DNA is TGTGCCAGCAGCTTGGGTGGCGGACAGGGACTGGATGAGCAGTTCTTC. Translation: CASSLGGGQGLDEQFF.

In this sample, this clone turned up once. CDR3 nucleotides: TGTGCCAGCAGCTTGGTAACAGGGGAGCAGTTCTTC. Amino acid sequence: CASSLVTGEQFF. The chain couples TRBV5-4 to TRBJ2-1; TRBD1 might be the D (6 bases). This CDR3 spans 12 amino acids. V lost 0 bases to trimming and J lost 10 bases, with 8 bases between them. Germline-derived CDR1 and CDR2 are SGHNT and YYREEE (reference sequence). Full variable domain (rest looked up from reference TRBV5-4 and TRBJ2-1): ETGVTQSPTHLIKTRGQQVTLRCSSQSGHNTVSWYQQALGQGPQFIFQYYREEENGRGNFPPRFSGLQFPNYSSELNVNALELDDSALYLCASSLVTGEQFFGPGTRLTVL.

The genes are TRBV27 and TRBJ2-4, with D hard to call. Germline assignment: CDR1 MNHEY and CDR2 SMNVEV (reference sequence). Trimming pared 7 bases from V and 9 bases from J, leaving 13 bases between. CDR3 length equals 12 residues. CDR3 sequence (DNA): TGTGCCAGCAAGGCACTAAGTGGCATTCAGTACTTC. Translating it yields CASKALSGIQYF.

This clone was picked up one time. CDR3 sequence reads: CASINGGAGVDGQYF. CDR3 DNA sequence: TGTGCCAGCATAAATGGCGGGGCTGGGGTGGACGGGCAGTACTTC. The J gene is TRBJ2-5, the V gene TRBV28; maybe TRBD2 (6 bases). CDR1 is MDHEN and CDR2 is SYDVKM in the germline V gene. V shed 7 bases and J shed 11 bases, with 26 bases lying between them. This CDR3 has 15 amino acids.

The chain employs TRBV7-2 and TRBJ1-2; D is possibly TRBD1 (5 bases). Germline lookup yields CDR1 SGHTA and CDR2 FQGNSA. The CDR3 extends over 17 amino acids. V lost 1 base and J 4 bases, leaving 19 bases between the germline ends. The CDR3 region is CASSLEPYRQYSYGYTF. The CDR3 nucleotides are TGTGCCAGCAGCTTAGAGCCCTACAGGCAATACTCCTATGGCTACACCTTC. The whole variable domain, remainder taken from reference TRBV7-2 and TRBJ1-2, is GAGVSQSPSNKVTEKGKDVELRCDPISGHTALYWYRQSLGQGLEFLIYFQGNSAPDKSGLPSDRFSAERTGGSVSTLTIQRTQQEDSAVYLCASSLEPYRQYSYGYTFGSGTRLTVV.

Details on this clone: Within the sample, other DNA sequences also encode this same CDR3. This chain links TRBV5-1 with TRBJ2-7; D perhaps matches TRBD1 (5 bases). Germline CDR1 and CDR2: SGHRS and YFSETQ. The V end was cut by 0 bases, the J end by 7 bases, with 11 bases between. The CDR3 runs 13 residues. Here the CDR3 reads CASSLGQGGEQYF. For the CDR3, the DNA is TGCGCCAGCAGCTTGGGGCAGGGTGGGGAGCAGTACTTC.

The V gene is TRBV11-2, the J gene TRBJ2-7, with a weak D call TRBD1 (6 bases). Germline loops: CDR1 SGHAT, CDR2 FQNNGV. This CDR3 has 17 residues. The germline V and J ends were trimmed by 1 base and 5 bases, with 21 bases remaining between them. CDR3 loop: CASSLGRVVGGRNEQYF. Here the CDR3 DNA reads TGTGCCAGCAGCTTAGGAAGGGTGGTAGGGGGACGTAACGAGCAGTACTTC.

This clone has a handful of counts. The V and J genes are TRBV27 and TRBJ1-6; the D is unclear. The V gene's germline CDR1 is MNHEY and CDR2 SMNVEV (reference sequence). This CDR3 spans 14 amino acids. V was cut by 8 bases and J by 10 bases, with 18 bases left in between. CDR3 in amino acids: CASGDYEQRSPLHF. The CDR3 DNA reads TGTGCCAGCGGTGACTACGAGCAGAGATCACCCCTCCACTTT.

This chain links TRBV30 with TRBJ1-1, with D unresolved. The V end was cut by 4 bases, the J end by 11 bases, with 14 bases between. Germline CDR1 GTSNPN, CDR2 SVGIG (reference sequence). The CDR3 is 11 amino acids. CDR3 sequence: CAWTRWSGAFF. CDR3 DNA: TGTGCCTGGACGCGTTGGTCGGGGGCTTTCTTT.

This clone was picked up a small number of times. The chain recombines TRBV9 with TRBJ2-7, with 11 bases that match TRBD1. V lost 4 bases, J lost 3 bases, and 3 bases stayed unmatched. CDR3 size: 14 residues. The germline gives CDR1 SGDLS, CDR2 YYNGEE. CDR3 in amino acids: CASSRDRGIYEQYF. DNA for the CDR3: TGTGCCAGCAGCCGGGACAGGGGGATCTACGAGCAGTACTTC. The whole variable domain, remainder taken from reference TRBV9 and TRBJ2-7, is DSGVTQTPKHLITATGQRVTLRCSPRSGDLSVYWYQQSLDQGLQFLIQYYNGEERAKGNILERFSAQQFPDLHSELNLSSLELGDSALYFCASSRDRGIYEQYFGPGTRLTVT.

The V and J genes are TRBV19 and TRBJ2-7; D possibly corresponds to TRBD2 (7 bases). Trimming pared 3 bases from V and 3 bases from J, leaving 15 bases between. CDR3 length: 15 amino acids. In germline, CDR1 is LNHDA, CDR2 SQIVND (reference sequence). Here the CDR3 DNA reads TGTGCCAGTAGTATTGCCGGGGGGCGATACTACGAGCAGTACTTC. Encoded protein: CASSIAGGRYYEQYF.

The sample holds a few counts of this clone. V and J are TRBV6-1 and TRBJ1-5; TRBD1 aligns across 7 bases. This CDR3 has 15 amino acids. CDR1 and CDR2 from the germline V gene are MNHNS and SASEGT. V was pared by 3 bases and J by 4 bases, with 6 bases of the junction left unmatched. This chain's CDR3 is CASSEFDRANQPQHF. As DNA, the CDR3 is TGTGCCAGCAGTGAGTTTGACAGGGCTAATCAGCCCCAGCATTTT.

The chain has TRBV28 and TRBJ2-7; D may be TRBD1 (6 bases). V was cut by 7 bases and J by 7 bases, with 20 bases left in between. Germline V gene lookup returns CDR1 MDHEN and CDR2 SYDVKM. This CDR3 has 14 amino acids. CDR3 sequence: CASKTGGPPEEQYF. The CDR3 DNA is TGTGCCAGCAAAACTGGGGGCCCTCCTGAGGAGCAGTACTTC. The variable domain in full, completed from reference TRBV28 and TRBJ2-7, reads DVKVTQSSRYLVKRTGEKVFLECVQDMDHENMFWYRQDPGLGLRLIYFSYDVKMKEKGDIPEGYSVSREKKERFSLILESASTNQTSMYLCASKTGGPPEEQYFGPGTRLTVT.

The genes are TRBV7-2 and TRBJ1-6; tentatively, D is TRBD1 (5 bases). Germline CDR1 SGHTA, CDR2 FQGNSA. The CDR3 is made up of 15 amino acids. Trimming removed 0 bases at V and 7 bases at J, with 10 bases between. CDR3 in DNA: TGTGCCAGCAGCTTAGCCGCAGGGTTGAATTCACCCCTCCACTTT. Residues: CASSLAAGLNSPLHF.